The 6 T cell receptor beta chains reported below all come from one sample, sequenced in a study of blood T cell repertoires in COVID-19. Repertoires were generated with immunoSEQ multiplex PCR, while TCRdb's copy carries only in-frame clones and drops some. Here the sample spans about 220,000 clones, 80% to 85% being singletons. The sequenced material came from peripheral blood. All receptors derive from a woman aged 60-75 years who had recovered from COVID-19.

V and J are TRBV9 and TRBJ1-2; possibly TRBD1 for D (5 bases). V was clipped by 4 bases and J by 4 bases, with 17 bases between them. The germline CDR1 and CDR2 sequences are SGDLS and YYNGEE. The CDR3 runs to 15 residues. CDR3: CASSTSFRVRYGYTF. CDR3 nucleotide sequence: TGTGCCAGCAGCACTTCCTTCAGGGTGCGCTATGGCTACACCTTC.

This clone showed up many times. The DNA of the CDR3 is TGTGCCAGCAGTGATACGGTTAGCGAAAAACTGTTTTTT. Its protein product is CASSDTVSEKLFF. The J gene is TRBJ1-4, the V gene TRBV25-1; D call uncertain. Germline V lookup: CDR1 MGHDK, CDR2 SYGVNS. The CDR3 totals 13 residues. Trimming cost V 3 bases and J 8 bases, with 10 bases left between them.

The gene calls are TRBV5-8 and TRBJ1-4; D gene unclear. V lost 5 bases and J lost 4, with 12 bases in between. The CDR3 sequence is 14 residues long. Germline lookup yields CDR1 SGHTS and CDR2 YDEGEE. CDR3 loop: CASSSRLNNEKLFF. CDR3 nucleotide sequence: TGTGCCAGCAGTTCGAGACTCAATAATGAAAAACTGTTTTTT.

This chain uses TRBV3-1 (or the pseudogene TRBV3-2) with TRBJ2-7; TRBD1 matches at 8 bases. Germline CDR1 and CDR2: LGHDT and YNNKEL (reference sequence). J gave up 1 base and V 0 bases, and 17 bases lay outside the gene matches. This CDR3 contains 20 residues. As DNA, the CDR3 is TGTGCCAGCAGCCAAGATACACAGGGGACAGGTCCTTTCGCATCCTACGAGCAGTACTTC. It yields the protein CASSQDTQGTGPFASYEQYF.

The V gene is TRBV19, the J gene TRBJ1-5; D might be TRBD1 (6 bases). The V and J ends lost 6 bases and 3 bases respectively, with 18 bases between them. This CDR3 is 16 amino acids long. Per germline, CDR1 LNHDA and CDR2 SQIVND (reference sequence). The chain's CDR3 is CASSRIPDRSNQPQHF. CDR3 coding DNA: TGTGCCAGTAGCCGGATTCCAGACAGGTCCAATCAGCCCCAGCATTTT.

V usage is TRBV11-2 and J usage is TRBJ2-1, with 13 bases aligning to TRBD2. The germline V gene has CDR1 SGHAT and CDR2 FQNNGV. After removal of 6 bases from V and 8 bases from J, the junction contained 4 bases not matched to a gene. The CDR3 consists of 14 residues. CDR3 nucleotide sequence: TGTGCCAGCAGGCGACTAGCGGGGGGCGATGAGCAGTTCTTC. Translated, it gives CASRRLAGGDEQFF.